One sample yielded the 25 T cell receptor beta chains listed below, sequenced in a study of shared clonotypes between healthy human individuals. The table came from immunoSEQ multiplex PCR; TCRdb's copy has only in-frame clones and leaves some out. Of 550,000 to 800,000 clones listed, around two thirds were seen once; the top ten hold under 2%. Sequenced material: memory CD4+ T cells sorted from blood. The subset here: CD45RA-negative fraction. The receptors come from a woman in her twenties or thirties in good health.

The chain joins TRBV15 to TRBJ1-1, with D perhaps TRBD1 (6 bases). Germline V gene data show CDR1 as LNHNV and CDR2 as YYDKDF (reference sequence). The CDR3 is made up of 15 amino acids. Trimming shortened V by 3 bases and J by 4 bases, and 15 bases separated the two germline ends. CDR3 nucleotides: TGTGCCACCAGCAGGACACAGGGTTTCGCCACTGAAGCTTTCTTT. Translation: CATSRTQGFATEAFF.

The chain joins TRBV6-5 to TRBJ1-2, with D unclear. The CDR3 extends over 15 amino acids. Germline V gives CDR1 MNHEY, CDR2 SVGAGI. Trimming left V 0 bases short and J 8 bases short, with 16 bases between. The CDR3 DNA follows: TGTGCCAGCAGTTACTCGAATTCTCCGGGTCAAGGCTACACCTTC. Residues: CASSYSNSPGQGYTF.

The chain combines TRBV11-1 with TRBJ2-2; D is perhaps TRBD1 or TRBD2 (5 bases each). The germline V gene encodes CDR1 SGHAT and CDR2 FQDESV (reference sequence). The CDR3 runs to 17 residues. The V and J ends lost 4 bases and 1 base respectively, with 16 bases between them. CDR3 in DNA: TGTGCCAGCAGCTCGACGGGGCGCGAGGTGAACACCGGGGAGCTGTTTTTT. This sequence encodes CASSSTGREVNTGELFF.

A note on this clone: This same CDR3 is encoded by further DNA sequences in the sample. V gene TRBV6-5 combines with J gene TRBJ1-1; the D is unclear. The CDR3 is made up of 14 amino acids. Trimming shortened V by 2 bases and J by 1 base, and 8 bases separated the two germline ends. Germline CDR1 and CDR2: MNHEY and SVGAGI. The CDR3 region is CASSYREGNTEAFF. The CDR3 nucleotides are TGTGCCAGCAGTTACAGAGAGGGGAACACTGAAGCTTTCTTT.

This clone was seen only a few times. The rearrangement uses TRBV28 and TRBJ2-7, with 7 bases aligning to TRBD2. The J segment lost 6 bases and the V segment lost 7 bases, leaving 15 bases of the junction unmatched. CDR1 and CDR2 (germline): MDHEN, SYDVKM. The CDR3 loop spans 15 amino acids. The CDR3 DNA follows: TGTGCCAGCAAGGACGGGGGGACGGTTCTCGGCGAGCAGTACTTC. Amino acid sequence: CASKDGGTVLGEQYF.

A word on this clone: The sample has other DNA sequences that encode this CDR3 too. The V gene is TRBV28, the J gene TRBJ1-5, with a possible D match to TRBD1 (5 bases). The CDR3 has 12 amino acids. Trimming removed 3 bases at V and 6 bases at J, with 6 bases between. The germline CDR1 and CDR2 sequences are MDHEN and SYDVKM. The CDR3 sequence: CASSLGLQPQHF. CDR3 DNA sequence: TGTGCCAGCAGTTTGGGGCTTCAGCCCCAGCATTTT.

The gene calls are TRBV7-2 and TRBJ2-5; 9 nucleotides agree with TRBD1. The V gene's germline CDR1 is SGHTA and CDR2 FQGNSA. V lost 5 bases and J lost 2; bases outside the gene matches: 9. This CDR3 contains 16 residues. CDR3 region: CASSQFRDRVQETQYF. The CDR3 nucleotides are TGTGCCAGCAGCCAATTCCGGGACAGGGTACAAGAGACCCAGTACTTC.

The chain couples TRBV7-3 to TRBJ2-2; TRBD1 aligns across 7 bases. The ends lost 5 bases at V and 0 bases at J; junction bases unmatched: 3. Germline-derived CDR1 and CDR2 are SGHTA and FQGTGA. This CDR3 is 15 amino acids long. The CDR3 is CASSAGTANTGELFF. As DNA, the CDR3 is TGTGCCAGCAGCGCTGGGACAGCGAACACCGGGGAGCTGTTTTTT.

The J gene is TRBJ1-2, the V gene TRBV15; maybe TRBD1 (5 bases). CDR1 LNHNV and CDR2 YYDKDF come from the germline V gene (reference sequence). Trimming took off 6 bases at V and 6 bases at J, with 17 bases between the two ends. The CDR3 runs 14 residues. Here the CDR3 DNA reads TGTGCCACCAGTTTTTGGGGGACTCGCGATGGCTACACCTTC. This codes for CATSFWGTRDGYTF.

This clone has a single count. The CDR3 nucleotides read TGCGCCAGCAGCCAAGGACTAGCGGGAGGCTACGAGCAGTACTTC. This sequence encodes CASSQGLAGGYEQYF. The chain recombines TRBV4-1 with TRBJ2-7, with TRBD2 identical over 13 bases. The length of the CDR3 is 15 residues. V trimming: 1 base; J trimming: 3 bases; junction bases outside the gene matches: 0. The germline V gene encodes CDR1 MGHRA and CDR2 YSYEKL.

Many counts were recorded for this clone. The chain carries TRBV2 and TRBJ2-1; TRBD2 matches 7 bases. Losses at the gene ends were 6 bases for V and 4 bases for J; bases not matched to a gene: 9. The CDR3 length is 15 residues. The V gene's germline CDR1 is SNHLY and CDR2 FYNNEI. The CDR3 reads CASSSIWGGYNEQFF. The CDR3 nucleotides read TGTGCCAGCAGCTCCATCTGGGGGGGTTACAATGAGCAGTTCTTC.

V is TRBV11-3 and J is TRBJ2-1; 12 bases map to TRBD2. The CDR3 has 15 residues. The trim removed 5 bases at V and 7 bases at J, leaving 6 bases unmatched. Looked up from germline, CDR1 is SGHNT and CDR2 is YENEEA. CDR3 amino acids: CASSLTSGGLNEQFF. Written as DNA, the CDR3 is TGTGCCAGCAGCCTTACTAGCGGGGGGCTGAATGAGCAGTTCTTC. Looking up the rest from reference TRBV11-3 and TRBJ2-1 gives the full variable domain: EAGVVQSPRYKIIEKKQPVAFWCNPISGHNTLYWYLQNLGQGPELLIRYENEEAVDDSQLPKDRFSAERLKGVDSTLKIQPAELGDSAVYLCASSLTSGGLNEQFFGPGTRLTVL.

This clone was found many times. The rearrangement links TRBV5-4 to TRBJ1-1; unclear D gene. The germline CDR1 and CDR2 sequences are SGHNT and YYREEE (reference sequence). V was pared by 0 bases and J by 4 bases, with 16 bases between. CDR3 size: 16 residues. Here the CDR3 reads CASSLGGLHGLTEAFF. The DNA of the CDR3 is TGTGCCAGCAGCTTGGGGGGTTTGCACGGCCTCACTGAAGCTTTCTTT. The full variable domain, its missing parts supplied by reference TRBV5-4 and TRBJ1-1, is ETGVTQSPTHLIKTRGQQVTLRCSSQSGHNTVSWYQQALGQGPQFIFQYYREEENGRGNFPPRFSGLQFPNYSSELNVNALELDDSALYLCASSLGGLHGLTEAFFGQGTRLTVV.

This chain connects TRBV2 to TRBJ2-2; no clear D gene. The length of the CDR3 is 13 residues. Per germline, CDR1 SNHLY and CDR2 FYNNEI. Trimming took off 5 bases at V and 5 bases at J, with 9 bases between the two ends. Here the CDR3 reads CASSLLRTGELFF. The CDR3, as DNA: TGTGCCAGCAGTCTCCTAAGGACCGGGGAGCTGTTTTTT.

The CDR3 DNA is TGCGCCAGCAGCTTGCGGGGAAGCCAGCCCCAGCATTTT. It yields the protein CASSLRGSQPQHF. The J gene is TRBJ1-5, the V gene TRBV5-1; D remains unclear. Germline V CDR1 and CDR2: SGHRS, YFSETQ. V was cut by 1 base and J by 7 bases, with 9 bases left in between. The CDR3 runs 13 residues.

The V call is TRBV7-8, the J call TRBJ1-1; 7 positions match TRBD1. The CDR3 is 16 amino acids. The V gene's germline CDR1 is SGHVS and CDR2 FQNEAQ. Germline trimming cut 7 bases from V and 1 base from J; bases unmatched to any gene: 12. The CDR3 bases are TGTGCCAGCACCACACACCCGGGGACAGCGAACACTGAAGCTTTCTTT. Translation gives CASTTHPGTANTEAFF.

This clone has a handful of counts. The chain uses TRBV10-3 and TRBJ2-2, with TRBD2 matching 10 bases. V dropped 10 bases and J dropped 2; count of bases not matched to a gene: 4. The CDR3 runs to 14 residues. Per germline, CDR1 ENHRY and CDR2 SYGVKD. The CDR3 reads CATGLAVNTGELFF. CDR3 DNA: TGTGCCACCGGACTAGCGGTAAACACCGGGGAGCTGTTTTTT.

The V and J genes are TRBV29-1 and TRBJ1-2, with D perhaps TRBD1 (5 bases). From germline, CDR1 is SQVTM and CDR2 ANQGSEA. The CDR3 is 13 amino acids. V was pared by 3 bases and J by 3 bases, with 11 bases between. CDR3 amino acids: CSVDRQGDYGYTF. The CDR3 DNA reads TGCAGCGTTGACAGGCAGGGTGACTATGGCTACACCTTC.

This clone was seen more than once but under ten times. V usage is TRBV19 and J usage is TRBJ2-7; D gene ambiguous. The ends were cut back, 3 bases at V and 3 bases at J, with 12 bases in the middle. CDR3 length equals 14 residues. The germline CDR1 and CDR2 sequences are LNHDA and SQIVND (reference sequence). CDR3 amino acids: CASSIWGEDYEQYF. The CDR3 DNA follows: TGTGCCAGTAGTATTTGGGGTGAGGACTACGAGCAGTACTTC.

The chain has TRBV5-1 and TRBJ2-1, with TRBD2 identical over 7 bases. Trimming took 2 bases from V and 0 from J; bases not matched to a gene: 2. CDR1 and CDR2 (germline): SGHRS, YFSETQ. This CDR3 is 15 amino acids long. Here the CDR3 DNA reads TGCGCCAGCAGCTTCAGCGGGGACTCCTACAATGAGCAGTTCTTC. Translating gives CASSFSGDSYNEQFF. Full variable domain (missing parts from reference TRBV5-1 and TRBJ2-1): KAGVTQTPRYLIKTRGQQVTLSCSPISGHRSVSWYQQTPGQGLQFLFEYFSETQRNKGNFPGRFSGRQFSNSRSEMNVSTLELGDSALYLCASSFSGDSYNEQFFGPGTRLTVL.

The chain has TRBV2 and TRBJ2-7; 12 nucleotides line up with TRBD2. J lost 3 bases, V lost 1 base, and 1 base had no gene match. The germline V gene has CDR1 SNHLY and CDR2 FYNNEI. CDR3 length: 15 amino acids. DNA of the CDR3: TGTGCCAGCAGTGAAGGGACTAGCGGGATCTACGAGCAGTACTTC. Its translation: CASSEGTSGIYEQYF.

Only a few counts were recorded for this clone. This chain joins TRBV2 and TRBJ2-6; TRBD1 matches 9 bases. CDR3 length: 14 residues. V trimming: 5 bases; J trimming: 12 bases; junction bases outside the gene matches: 8. In germline, CDR1 is SNHLY, CDR2 FYNNEI. CDR3 region: CASSYTGQGAVLTF. In DNA, the CDR3 is TGTGCCAGCAGTTATACGGGACAGGGCGCCGTCCTGACTTTC.

The V and J genes are TRBV5-4 and TRBJ1-4; D remains unclear. Germline V gene lookup returns CDR1 SGHNT and CDR2 YYREEE (reference sequence). Trimming left V 4 bases short and J 4 bases short, with 11 bases between. CDR3 size: 14 residues. The CDR3 protein is CASSEQLGNEKLFF. The CDR3 DNA reads TGTGCCAGCAGCGAACAGTTAGGTAATGAAAAACTGTTTTTT.

The chain joins TRBV11-2 to TRBJ2-7, with D maybe TRBD2 (6 bases). Trimming removed 4 bases at V and 2 bases at J, with 15 bases between. This CDR3 region has 15 residues. CDR1 SGHAT and CDR2 FQNNGV come from the germline V gene. CDR3 bases: TGTGCCAGCAGCTATCCCGGGACGGGAGCCTACGAGCAGTACTTC. Amino acid sequence: CASSYPGTGAYEQYF.

The V and J genes are TRBV27 and TRBJ2-7; the D gene is possibly TRBD1 (6 bases). The V end was cut by 3 bases, the J end by 5 bases, with 11 bases between. Germline-derived CDR1 and CDR2 are MNHEY and SMNVEV (reference sequence). The CDR3 runs 13 residues. Here the CDR3 DNA reads TGTGCCAGCAGTTTTACCTGGACAGACGAGCAGTACTTC. It translates to CASSFTWTDEQYF.